This TCR beta chain was documented in a study of Tregs in tolerant kidney transplant recipients. A note on this clone: Its antigen remains unidentified.

Overall study results and limits: Expanding Tregs on activated donor B cells appeared to best identify donor-specific TCRbeta clones. Tolerant patients' donor-specific Tregs expanded beyond overall Tregs, suggesting antigen-driven growth. Nucleotide sequences could not be compared across some patients' samples due to primer changes.

Here immunoSEQ multiplex PCR was the method, and the copy in TCRdb shows in-frame clones only, minus some. The specimen's table records 48,000 or so clones. Unstimulated regulatory T cells (CD4+CD25+CD127-), CD4+CD25- non-regulatory cells, CD4 and CD8 cells were FACS-sorted from thawed PBMCs. The specimen was CD4+ T cells from blood, collected before the transplant. This receptor was obtained from a human donor who received a combined kidney and bone marrow transplant.

The sequenced part of the CDR3 DNA is TGTGCCAGTAGAACTTTGGAAGGGGGAGAAGGACAGCCC. Amino acids: CASRTLEGGEGQP. The whole CDR3 region reads CASRTLEGGEGQPQHF. The J gene is TRBJ1-5, the V gene TRBV19; TRBD1 is a possible D gene (6 bases). The read terminates 3 residues before the CDR3 end, so the remaining end is supplied by the germline J gene. The CDR3 is 16 residues long. The germline CDR1 and CDR2 sequences are LNHDA and SQIVND (reference sequence). Trimming took off 6 bases at V and 7 bases at J, with 22 bases between the two ends.